Listed here are 18 T cell receptor beta chains from one sample, sequenced in a study of regulatory T cells in long-lasting Graves disease. HTBI primers from iRepertoire and Arm-PCR of CDR3 regions yielded the TCR beta libraries. TCRdb redid the calling of the multiplex PCR reads with MiXCR, one entry per CDR3 protein. The sample contains a few hundred thousand distinct CDR3 sequences, about 18% of which appear only once. Time point of the sample: newly diagnosed GD, antithyroid drugs for less than 3 months. After RNA was extracted from PBMCs, the TCR library was made from it. The sequencing here drew on peripheral blood mononuclear cells (PBMCs), taken at new diagnosis, from a patient treated with antithyroid drugs. These receptors all stem from a female donor with Graves disease.

This clonotype was counted many times. The genes are TRBV20-1 and TRBJ1-4; 7 positions match TRBD1. CDR3 size: 14 residues. Germline-derived CDR1 and CDR2 are DFQATT and SNEGSKA (reference sequence). The V segment lost 1 base and the J segment 7 bases; nucleotides outside the gene matches: 6. The CDR3 sequence: CSARGSTGREKLFF. The CDR3 DNA reads TGCAGTGCTAGAGGTTCGACAGGGCGTGAAAAACTGTTTTTT.

This clonotype was found many times. This chain joins TRBV6-2 or TRBV6-3 and TRBJ2-3; D is unresolved. The CDR3 is made up of 13 amino acids. With 5 bases removed from V and 2 bases from J, the gap between germline ends came to 8 bases. Germline V gene lookup returns CDR1 MNHEY and CDR2 SVGEGT. Here the CDR3 reads CASSTRNTDTQYF. The CDR3 coding sequence is TGTGCCAGCAGTACCAGGAACACAGATACGCAGTATTTT.

The chain recombines TRBV20-1 with TRBJ2-7; TRBD1 matches at 7 bases. The CDR3 loop spans 15 amino acids. The trim removed 3 bases at V and 9 bases at J, leaving 17 bases unmatched. The germline CDR1 and CDR2 sequences are DFQATT and SNEGSKA (reference sequence). This CDR3 reads CSASEGANHPRGQYF. As DNA, the CDR3 is TGCAGTGCTAGTGAGGGGGCCAATCATCCCCGGGGGCAGTACTTC.

This clonotype was detected many times. The chain uses TRBV27 and TRBJ1-2; maybe TRBD1 (6 bases). Germline lookup yields CDR1 MNHEY and CDR2 SMNVEV (reference sequence). V lost 5 bases and J 7 bases, leaving 14 bases between the germline ends. The CDR3 consists of 13 residues. The CDR3 region has the DNA TGTGCCAGCAGTCTTGGACAGTTTTCTGGCTACACCTTC. Translation: CASSLGQFSGYTF.

V usage is TRBV10-1 and J usage is TRBJ2-4; possible D gene TRBD2, 6 bases. This CDR3 spans 16 amino acids. V lost 6 bases and J lost 0, with 15 bases in between. The germline V gene has CDR1 WNHNN and CDR2 SYGVQD (reference sequence). The chain's CDR3 is CASSQGTALAKNIQYF. The DNA for the CDR3 is TGCGCCAGCAGCCAAGGGACTGCTCTAGCCAAAAACATTCAGTACTTC.

This clonotype was found a few times. Here the CDR3 DNA reads TGCGCCAGTAACCTTCTCCGGGACAGGGGCGGTGAGCAGTTCTTC. Its protein is CASNLLRDRGGEQFF. The chain employs TRBV5-1 and TRBJ2-1, with 10 bases identical to TRBD1. The germline V gene encodes CDR1 SGHRS and CDR2 YFSETQ. The CDR3 spans 15 residues. The J segment lost 9 bases and the V segment lost 8 bases, leaving 14 bases of the junction unmatched.

Comments on this clonotype: A far larger clone differs by one base, so this is likely a read error. J is TRBJ1-5 and V is TRBV7-2, with unresolved D. V dropped 5 bases and J dropped 0 bases, with 17 bases sitting between them. The germline V gene has CDR1 SGHTA and CDR2 FQGNSA. The CDR3 is 17 residues long. CDR3 amino acids: CASSEPLGGNSNQPQHF. DNA for the CDR3: TGTGCCAGCAGCGAACCCCTAGGAGGGAATAGCAATCAGCCCCAGCATTTT.

This clonotype was detected ten times or more. The chain carries TRBV12-3 or TRBV12-4 and TRBJ2-7, with a weak D call TRBD2 (6 bases). The CDR3 extends over 13 amino acids. Trimming removed 3 bases from V and 6 bases from J, with 12 bases in between. The CDR3 DNA is TGTGCCAGCAGTTTCGGGTTCGGGGGCGAGCAGTACTTC. Translated: CASSFGFGGEQYF.

The gene calls are TRBV6-2 or TRBV6-3 and TRBJ2-3; TRBD2 agrees at 8 bases. There are 16 residues in the CDR3. V was clipped by 5 bases and J by 2 bases; unmatched bases: 9. CDR1 is MNHEY, CDR2 SVGEGT, per germline. This CDR3 reads CASSESQAGVTDTQYF. The CDR3 bases are TGTGCCAGCAGTGAGTCGCAAGCGGGAGTCACAGATACGCAGTATTTT.

This clonotype was seen more than once but under ten times. The chain is built from TRBV7-2 and TRBJ1-1; D is ambiguous. V gave up 6 bases and J gave up 1 base, with 12 bases separating them. Germline values: CDR1 SGHTA, CDR2 FQGNSA. CDR3 length: 14 residues. CDR3 sequence reads: CASSFYEENTEAFF. The CDR3 DNA reads as TGTGCCAGCAGTTTTTACGAGGAGAACACTGAAGCTTTCTTT.

V usage is TRBV7-3 and J usage is TRBJ2-3, with 8 bases fitting TRBD2. Trimming took 3 bases from V and 2 from J; bases not matched to a gene: 22. This CDR3 has 21 amino acids. The germline V gene has CDR1 SGHTA and CDR2 FQGTGA. This CDR3 reads CASSFLGGSPGLVFFTDTQYF. The CDR3 nucleotides are TGTGCCAGCAGCTTCTTGGGGGGGTCCCCGGGACTAGTTTTTTTCACAGATACGCAGTATTTT.

This clonotype was seen a handful of times. This chain connects TRBV5-5 to TRBJ2-1, with 10 nucleotides matching TRBD2. The V and J ends lost 7 bases and 9 bases, in that order; junction bases with no gene match: 10. The CDR3 has 14 residues. The germline V gene encodes CDR1 SGHKS and CDR2 YYEKEE (reference sequence). The CDR3 DNA is TGTGCCAGCTCAGCCCTCCTAGCGGGAGTTGAGCAGTTCTTC. Amino acid sequence: CASSALLAGVEQFF.

This clonotype appeared many times. The chain couples TRBV19 to TRBJ2-1; D tentatively fits TRBD1 or TRBD2 (5 bases each). V lost 5 bases and J 4 bases, leaving 18 bases between the germline ends. The CDR3 has 16 residues. Germline V gene data show CDR1 as LNHDA and CDR2 as SQIVND (reference sequence). The CDR3 DNA sequence: TGTGCCAGTAGTCCCCTAGGGACGGCTACTTACAATGAGCAGTTCTTC. Protein: CASSPLGTATYNEQFF.

The chain employs TRBV11-1 and TRBJ2-2; D ambiguous. Trimming pared 6 bases from V and 0 bases from J, leaving 8 bases between. Looked up from germline, CDR1 is SGHAT and CDR2 is FQDESV (reference sequence). This CDR3 has 14 amino acids. DNA for the CDR3: TGTGCCAGCAGTTGGAATACGAACACCGGGGAGCTGTTTTTT. This gives the protein CASSWNTNTGELFF.

This chain links TRBV15 with TRBJ2-7; D may be TRBD2 (6 bases). Germline V gene sequence: CDR1 LNHNV, CDR2 YYDKDF (reference sequence). With 6 bases removed from V and 2 bases from J, the gap between germline ends came to 14 bases. The CDR3 is made up of 14 amino acids. CDR3 in DNA: TGTGCCACCAGTCAACCGGGGGACCCCTACGAGCAGTACTTC. Translation: CATSQPGDPYEQYF.

This clonotype has a count of ten or more. This chain connects TRBV20-1 to TRBJ1-6; D is undetermined. The CDR3 spans 13 residues. From germline, CDR1 is DFQATT and CDR2 SNEGSKA (reference sequence). With 3 bases removed from V and 9 bases from J, the gap between germline ends came to 12 bases. CDR3 sequence reads: CSASGRESSPLHF. CDR3 DNA sequence: TGCAGTGCTAGCGGTAGGGAGAGTTCACCCCTCCACTTT.

Only a few counts were recorded for this clonotype. This rearrangement joins TRBV6-4 to TRBJ2-3; D unresolved. V was shortened by 3 bases and J by 0 bases, with 7 bases between the two germline ends. The CDR3 is made up of 14 amino acids. The germline V gene has CDR1 MRHNA and CDR2 SNTAGT. In DNA, the CDR3 is TGTGCCAGCAGTGAGACTGGGAGCACAGATACGCAGTATTTT. It encodes CASSETGSTDTQYF.

This clonotype was detected ten times or more. The chain employs TRBV20-1 and TRBJ2-1; 9 bases fit TRBD1. The CDR3 is 16 amino acids. V was clipped by 0 bases and J by 6 bases; unmatched bases: 9. Germline V gives CDR1 DFQATT, CDR2 SNEGSKA (reference sequence). CDR3 nucleotide sequence: TGCAGTGCTAGAGACCCAAACAGGGGGCAGAGCAATGAGCAGTTCTTC. Encoded protein: CSARDPNRGQSNEQFF.